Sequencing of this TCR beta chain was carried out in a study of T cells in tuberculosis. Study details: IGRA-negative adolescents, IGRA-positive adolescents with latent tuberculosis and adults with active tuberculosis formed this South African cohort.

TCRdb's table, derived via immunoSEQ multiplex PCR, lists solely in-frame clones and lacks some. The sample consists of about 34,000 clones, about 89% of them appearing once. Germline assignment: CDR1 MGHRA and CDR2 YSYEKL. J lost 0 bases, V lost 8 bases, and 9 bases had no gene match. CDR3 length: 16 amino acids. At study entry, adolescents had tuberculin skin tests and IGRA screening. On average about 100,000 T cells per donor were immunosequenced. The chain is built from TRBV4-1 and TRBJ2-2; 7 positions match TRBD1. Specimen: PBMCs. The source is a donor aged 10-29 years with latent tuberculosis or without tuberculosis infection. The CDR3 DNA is TGCGCCAGCGGACTTACAGGGGCGGCGAACACCGGGGAGCTGTTTTTT. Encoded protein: CASGLTGAANTGELFF.